These 19 T cell receptor beta chains came from one sample sequenced in a study of T-cell reconstitution after alpha-beta-depleted transplantation in children. Unique molecular identifiers were used to barcode this TCRbeta library. TCRdb recomputed calls from the PCR reads with MiXCR, one row per CDR3 protein. The sample lists some 490,000 distinct CDR3 sequences; about an eighth were seen once. The sequencing used PBMCs from the stem cell graft donor, collected from the stem cell graft. The receptors stem from a human donor who donated a stem cell graft to a child with combined immunodeficiency.

At least ten counts were recorded for this clonotype. The rearrangement joins TRBV12-3 or TRBV12-4 to TRBJ2-3; the match to TRBD2 covers 8 bases. V lost 2 bases to trimming and J lost 3 bases; unmatched junction nucleotides: 7. CDR3 length: 16 amino acids. The CDR3 is CASSLHSGGDTDTQYF. In DNA, the CDR3 is TGTGCCAGCAGTTTACACTCGGGGGGGGATACAGATACGCAGTATTTT.

This clonotype has ten or more counts. The genes are TRBV20-1 and TRBJ2-3, with D possibly TRBD1 on 6 matching bases. V was shortened by 3 bases and J by 0 bases, with 13 bases between the two germline ends. CDR3 length equals 15 residues. Germline CDR1 and CDR2: DFQATT and SNEGSKA (reference sequence). The CDR3 region is CSASHPDRSTDTQYF. Here the CDR3 DNA reads TGCAGTGCTAGCCACCCAGACAGGAGCACAGATACGCAGTATTTT.

The V and J genes are TRBV3-1 and TRBJ1-2; maybe TRBD1 (6 bases). The CDR3 totals 13 residues. The germline CDR1 and CDR2 sequences are LGHDT and YNNKEL (reference sequence). Trimming cost V 8 bases and J 8 bases, with 18 bases left between them. The CDR3 sequence: CASGDLTQGGYTF. CDR3 nucleotide sequence: TGTGCCAGCGGAGACTTAACACAGGGCGGCTACACCTTC.

The chain carries TRBV18 and TRBJ2-2, with 9 bases fitting TRBD2. Losses at the gene ends were 5 bases for V and 4 bases for J; bases not matched to a gene: 11. The CDR3 spans 17 residues. The germline gives CDR1 KGHSH, CDR2 LQKENI. The CDR3 region is CASSTQIAGVFTGELFF. The CDR3 DNA reads TGTGCCAGCTCAACGCAAATAGCGGGAGTCTTCACCGGGGAGCTGTTTTTT.

There are a few counts of this clonotype. This chain joins TRBV12-3 or TRBV12-4 and TRBJ1-1; tentatively, D is TRBD1 (6 bases). The V end lost 7 bases, the J end lost 4 bases, and 16 bases lay between the germline ends. The CDR3 sequence is 14 residues long. Here the CDR3 reads CASIPQGLGTEAFF. DNA for the CDR3: TGTGCCAGCATCCCGCAGGGGCTTGGCACTGAAGCTTTCTTT.

This clonotype has a count of ten or more. The chain has TRBV29-1 and TRBJ2-7, with 9 bases that match TRBD1. The V segment lost 7 bases and the J segment 5 bases; nucleotides outside the gene matches: 12. This CDR3 has 14 residues. The germline gives CDR1 SQVTM, CDR2 ANQGSEA. The CDR3 region is CSGVPGQGANEQYF. CDR3 in DNA: TGCAGCGGTGTACCGGGACAGGGTGCCAACGAGCAGTACTTC.

This clonotype was observed a few times. This sequence joins TRBV5-5 and TRBJ2-7; D gene ambiguous. The CDR3 covers 15 residues. Germline V CDR1 and CDR2: SGHKS, YYEKEE (reference sequence). The V end was cut by 0 bases, the J end by 0 bases, with 10 bases between. The CDR3: CASSLELGFSYEQYF. The DNA for the CDR3 is TGTGCCAGCAGCTTGGAGTTAGGTTTCTCCTACGAGCAGTACTTC.

This clonotype was seen repeatedly, ten times or more. The CDR3 protein is CSTARGQGYEQYF. The CDR3 nucleotides read TGCAGCACTGCTAGGGGTCAGGGTTACGAGCAGTACTTC. The rearrangement joins TRBV29-1 to TRBJ2-7; D is perhaps TRBD1 (5 bases). The CDR3 is 13 amino acids. Looked up from germline, CDR1 is SQVTM and CDR2 is ANQGSEA. Trimming pared 8 bases from V and 4 bases from J, leaving 18 bases between.

This clonotype was counted only a few times. The chain recombines TRBV5-1 with TRBJ2-7; TRBD1 agrees at 9 bases. CDR1 SGHRS and CDR2 YFSETQ come from the germline V gene. There are 14 residues in the CDR3. V shed 5 bases and J 3 bases; nucleotides not matched to a gene: 6. DNA of the CDR3: TGCGCCAGCAGACCCCGGGGACAGGGCTACGAGCAGTACTTC. It codes for CASRPRGQGYEQYF. The variable domain in full, with the rest retrieved from reference TRBV5-1 and TRBJ2-7, is KAGVTQTPRYLIKTRGQQVTLSCSPISGHRSVSWYQQTPGQGLQFLFEYFSETQRNKGNFPGRFSGRQFSNSRSEMNVSTLELGDSALYLCASRPRGQGYEQYFGPGTRLTVT.

The chain's CDR3 is CASSLKVRDRVYNEQFF. CDR3 DNA: TGTGCCAGCAGTTTAAAGGTCCGGGACAGAGTCTACAATGAGCAGTTCTTC. The rearrangement uses TRBV12-3 or TRBV12-4 and TRBJ2-1, with 7 bases matching TRBD1. V dropped 2 bases and J dropped 3; count of bases not matched to a gene: 10. CDR3 size: 17 residues.

This clonotype showed up many times. The chain carries TRBV29-1 and TRBJ1-1; D is unresolved. This CDR3 has 13 residues. Germline loops: CDR1 SQVTM, CDR2 ANQGSEA. With 0 bases removed from V and 0 bases from J, the gap between germline ends came to 5 bases. The CDR3 loop is CSVEDGVNTEAFF. The CDR3 nucleotides are TGCAGCGTTGAAGATGGAGTGAACACTGAAGCTTTCTTT.

The chain uses TRBV29-1 and TRBJ2-7; the match to TRBD2 covers 12 bases. CDR1 SQVTM and CDR2 ANQGSEA come from the germline V gene. With 4 bases clipped from V and 2 bases from J, the junction kept 3 bases outside the gene matches. The CDR3 extends over 14 amino acids. CDR3: CSVVTSGGPYEQYF. DNA for the CDR3: TGCAGCGTTGTTACTAGCGGGGGGCCCTACGAGCAGTACTTC.

This clonotype came up a few times. The chain employs TRBV6-1 and TRBJ1-4; 10 bases fit TRBD1. V trimming: 0 bases; J trimming: 6 bases; junction bases outside the gene matches: 7. CDR3 length equals 17 residues. Germline V gives CDR1 MNHNS, CDR2 SASEGT. DNA for the CDR3: TGTGCCAGCAGTGAAGCGGGAATGGGACAGGGGTATGAAAAACTGTTTTTT. Residues: CASSEAGMGQGYEKLFF.

The chain carries TRBV20-1 and TRBJ2-4; TRBD2 matches 9 bases. The CDR3 consists of 15 residues. The trim removed 1 base at V and 0 bases at J, leaving 1 base unmatched. Germline values: CDR1 DFQATT, CDR2 SNEGSKA (reference sequence). The CDR3 DNA follows: TGCAGTGCTAGAGGACTAGCGGTAGCCAAAAACATTCAGTACTTC. Translation gives CSARGLAVAKNIQYF.

This clonotype was seen repeatedly, ten times or more. The chain combines TRBV29-1 with TRBJ1-5; TRBD1 is a possible D gene (5 bases). Trimming removed 4 bases at V and 0 bases at J, with 13 bases between. This CDR3 has 15 residues. Germline-derived CDR1 and CDR2 are SQVTM and ANQGSEA. CDR3 nucleotide sequence: TGCAGCGTTGCGCTGGGGCCATATAGCAATCAGCCCCAGCATTTT. The encoded protein is CSVALGPYSNQPQHF.

The chain joins TRBV5-5 to TRBJ2-7, with D perhaps TRBD2 (5 bases). Germline CDR1 is SGHKS and CDR2 is YYEKEE (reference sequence). V lost 3 bases and J 8 bases, leaving 15 bases between the germline ends. The length of the CDR3 is 13 residues. The CDR3 protein is CASSSEGEGQQYF. In DNA form, the CDR3 reads TGTGCCAGCAGCTCGGAAGGTGAGGGCCAGCAGTACTTC. Based on the CDR3 plus reference TRBV5-5 and TRBJ2-7, the full variable domain is DAGVTQSPTHLIKTRGQQVTLRCSPISGHKSVSWYQQVLGQGPQFIFQYYEKEERGRGNFPDRFSARQFPNYSSELNVNALLLGDSALYLCASSSEGEGQQYFGPGTRLTVT.

This clonotype came up a few times. The chain couples TRBV7-2 to TRBJ1-5; TRBD1 matches 9 bases. After removal of 5 bases from V and 1 base from J, the junction contained 3 bases not matched to a gene. CDR1 and CDR2 (germline): SGHTA, FQGNSA. The CDR3 is 15 residues long. The CDR3: CASSRDRVSNQPQHF. In DNA, the CDR3 is TGTGCCAGCAGCAGGGACAGGGTGAGCAATCAGCCCCAGCATTTT.

The J gene is TRBJ2-1, the V gene TRBV3-1, with unresolved D. The V gene lost 7 bases and the J gene lost 7 bases, with 20 bases spanning the gap. CDR3 length: 15 amino acids. Germline loops: CDR1 LGHDT, CDR2 YNNKEL (reference sequence). Here the CDR3 reads CASTPLANGWNEQFF. Here the CDR3 DNA reads TGTGCCAGCACTCCCCTCGCCAATGGTTGGAATGAGCAGTTCTTC.

The chain joins TRBV7-2 to TRBJ2-7; possibly TRBD1 for D (5 bases). Germline V lookup: CDR1 SGHTA, CDR2 FQGNSA. The ends were cut back, 5 bases at V and 3 bases at J, with 14 bases in the middle. The CDR3 runs 14 residues. CDR3 sequence reads: CASSQGFGGYEQYF. CDR3 DNA: TGTGCCAGCAGCCAGGGATTTGGCGGCTACGAGCAGTACTTC.